Each of the 24 T cell receptor beta chains below was sequenced from the same sample in a study of early T cells in non-severe SARS-CoV-2 infection. TCRdb fed the 5' RACE reads into MiXCR, producing one record per CDR3 protein. The sample records 25,000 to 30,000 distinct CDR3 sequences, approximately 6% being singletons. The starting material was whole blood, obtained at baseline. The receptors come from an adult who was a healthcare worker with PCR-confirmed SARS-CoV-2 infection or an uninfected control (not recorded which).

This clonotype was observed a few times. The J gene is TRBJ2-5, the V gene TRBV30; D remains ambiguous. Germline CDR1 GTSNPN, CDR2 SVGIG (reference sequence). Trimming took 0 bases from V and 4 from J, leaving 9 bases between them. This CDR3 contains 13 residues. In DNA form, the CDR3 reads TGTGCCTGGAGTGTACGGTTGCGAGAGACCCAGTACTTC. This sequence encodes CAWSVRLRETQYF.

J is TRBJ2-3 and V is TRBV11-1, with D unresolved. Per the germline V gene, CDR1 is SGHAT and CDR2 is FQDESV (reference sequence). The V end was cut by 5 bases, the J end by 4 bases, with 7 bases between. CDR3 length equals 12 residues. CDR3 in amino acids: CASSVMADTQYF. The CDR3 nucleotides are TGTGCCAGCAGCGTTATGGCAGATACGCAGTATTTT.

This rearrangement joins TRBV6-6 to TRBJ1-5; D is undetermined. Trimming cost V 2 bases and J 1 base, with 3 bases left between them. The CDR3 totals 13 residues. Germline CDR1 is MNHNY and CDR2 is SVGAGI (reference sequence). CDR3 sequence reads: CASSYRSNQPQHF. CDR3 bases: TGTGCCAGCAGTTACAGAAGCAATCAGCCCCAGCATTTT.

This clonotype was seen more than once but under ten times. The J gene is TRBJ2-1, the V gene TRBV7-3, with D possibly TRBD2 on 5 matching bases. In germline, CDR1 is SGHTA, CDR2 FQGTGA. Trimming shortened V by 5 bases and J by 4 bases, and 15 bases separated the two germline ends. The CDR3 loop spans 15 amino acids. CDR3 sequence reads: CASSRGPERYNEQFF. Here the CDR3 DNA reads TGTGCCAGCAGCCGAGGGCCCGAAAGATACAATGAGCAGTTCTTC. The whole variable domain, filled in from reference TRBV7-3 and TRBJ2-1, reads GAGVSQTPSNKVTEKGKYVELRCDPISGHTALYWYRQSLGQGPEFLIYFQGTGAADDSGLPNDRFFAVRPEGSVSTLKIQRTERGDSAVYLCASSRGPERYNEQFFGPGTRLTVL.

In this sample, this clonotype turned up many times. The V call is TRBV19, the J call TRBJ2-2, with 9 bases that match TRBD1. The germline gives CDR1 LNHDA, CDR2 SQIVND (reference sequence). The CDR3 covers 17 residues. V shed 5 bases and J 3 bases; nucleotides not matched to a gene: 10. The CDR3: CASSPVDRGDDTGELFF. CDR3 bases: TGTGCCAGTAGTCCTGTGGACAGGGGTGACGACACCGGGGAGCTGTTTTTT.

At least ten counts were recorded for this clonotype. The chain links TRBV9 to TRBJ2-5, with TRBD1 identical over 7 bases. The CDR3 runs to 15 residues. Per the germline V gene, CDR1 is SGDLS and CDR2 is YYNGEE. The ends lost 3 bases at V and 3 bases at J; junction bases unmatched: 8. CDR3 region: CASSGRQGGEETQYF. The CDR3 region has the DNA TGTGCCAGCAGCGGCCGACAGGGTGGCGAAGAGACCCAGTACTTC.

This clonotype showed up many times. CDR3 coding DNA: TGTGCCAGCAGTTTATGGGGACAGGGAACTGGCTATGGCTACACCTTC. Translating gives CASSLWGQGTGYGYTF. The V and J genes are TRBV12-3 or TRBV12-4 and TRBJ1-2; 9 nucleotides agree with TRBD1. The ends lost 2 bases at V and 4 bases at J; junction bases unmatched: 8. CDR3 length: 16 amino acids.

This clonotype was detected many times. This chain joins TRBV29-1 and TRBJ1-5; D is unclear. Germline V gene data show CDR1 as SQVTM and CDR2 as ANQGSEA. Trimming removed 3 bases at V and 0 bases at J, with 9 bases between. CDR3 length equals 14 residues. The CDR3 sequence: CSVDGRYSNQPQHF. The CDR3, as DNA: TGCAGCGTTGATGGCAGATATAGCAATCAGCCCCAGCATTTT.

At least ten counts were recorded for this clonotype. V gene TRBV28 combines with J gene TRBJ2-3, with D possibly TRBD1 on 5 matching bases. The germline V gene has CDR1 MDHEN and CDR2 SYDVKM. V was trimmed by 10 bases and J by 5 bases, leaving 16 bases between them. The CDR3 runs 13 residues. The CDR3 loop is CATHPAGIDTQYF. The CDR3, as DNA: TGTGCCACCCACCCGGCAGGGATAGATACGCAGTATTTT.

The genes are TRBV5-4 and TRBJ1-4; 9 positions agree with TRBD1. The V gene's germline CDR1 is SGHNT and CDR2 YYREEE (reference sequence). J lost 6 bases, V lost 4 bases, and 4 bases had no gene match. The CDR3 extends over 14 amino acids. The CDR3 loop reads CASSRGQGDEKLFF. As DNA, the CDR3 is TGTGCCAGCAGCCGGGGACAGGGAGATGAAAAACTGTTTTTT.

The gene calls are TRBV5-1 and TRBJ1-6; D possibly corresponds to TRBD1 (6 bases). Germline loops: CDR1 SGHRS, CDR2 YFSETQ. There are 13 residues in the CDR3. V gave up 5 bases and J gave up 10 bases, with 13 bases separating them. The CDR3 DNA reads as TGCGCCAGCAGACCGATACAGGGCTCACCCCTCCACTTT. Translated: CASRPIQGSPLHF.

This clonotype was observed at least ten times. V gene TRBV12-5 combines with J gene TRBJ2-7, with 8 bases lining up with TRBD1. Germline V gives CDR1 LGHNT, CDR2 FRNRAP. After removal of 6 bases from V and 7 bases from J, the junction contained 8 bases not matched to a gene. This CDR3 contains 13 residues. In nucleotides, the CDR3 is TGTGCTAGTGGATACCAGGGGGCGAGGGAGCAGTACTTC. It yields the protein CASGYQGAREQYF.

A few counts support this clonotype. The chain recombines TRBV3-1 with TRBJ1-6; D remains ambiguous. Germline loops: CDR1 LGHDT, CDR2 YNNKEL (reference sequence). CDR3 length: 12 residues. V was trimmed by 10 bases and J by 7 bases, leaving 11 bases between them. The CDR3 bases are TGTGCCACCACAGCTAAAAATTCACCCCTCCACTTT. This encodes CATTAKNSPLHF.

This clonotype was seen only a few times. The chain combines TRBV7-2 with TRBJ2-3, with D maybe TRBD1 (6 bases). Germline-derived CDR1 and CDR2 are SGHTA and FQGNSA. Trimming pared 0 bases from V and 3 bases from J, leaving 13 bases between. This CDR3 comprises 16 residues. For the CDR3, the DNA is TGTGCCAGCAGCTTAGCGGGGGCTAAACATACAGATACGCAGTATTTT. Its protein is CASSLAGAKHTDTQYF.

This clonotype was detected many times. The chain has TRBV4-3 and TRBJ2-7; D remains ambiguous. V gave up 0 bases and J gave up 6 bases, with 15 bases separating them. This CDR3 contains 15 residues. Germline CDR1 and CDR2: LGHNA and YSLEER. The CDR3 sequence is CASSQDLASFREQYF. For the CDR3, the DNA is TGCGCCAGCAGCCAAGATCTGGCTAGTTTCCGCGAGCAGTACTTC.

This rearrangement joins TRBV27 to TRBJ1-2, with TRBD1 as a possible D gene (6 bases). This CDR3 contains 14 residues. The germline CDR1 and CDR2 sequences are MNHEY and SMNVEV (reference sequence). Between the trimmed V and J ends, which lost 4 bases and 5 bases, there was a span of 14 bases. For the CDR3, the DNA is TGTGCCAGCAGTTCCGGGACACACTATTATGGCTACACCTTC. Amino acid sequence: CASSSGTHYYGYTF.

This clonotype occurred many times. This chain uses TRBV6-5 with TRBJ2-1; D not resolved. The germline V gene has CDR1 MNHEY and CDR2 SVGAGI. The CDR3 loop spans 14 amino acids. The germline V and J ends were trimmed by 2 bases and 2 bases, with 7 bases remaining between them. The CDR3 DNA reads TGTGCCAGCAGTTACCCCGGGCCCTACAATGAGCAGTTCTTC. This codes for CASSYPGPYNEQFF.

This clonotype was seen a few times. The rearrangement links TRBV19 to TRBJ2-1; the match to TRBD2 covers 10 bases. V shed 4 bases, J shed 4 bases, and the junction held 19 bases outside the gene matches. Germline loops: CDR1 LNHDA, CDR2 SQIVND (reference sequence). The CDR3 covers 20 residues. DNA for the CDR3: TGTGCCAGTAGTAATCTTGGGTTAGCGGGAGGTCCAGGGACATACAATGAGCAGTTCTTC. It specifies CASSNLGLAGGPGTYNEQFF.

This clonotype appeared many times. This chain connects TRBV19 to TRBJ2-5; D might be TRBD1 or TRBD2, each matching 6 bases. From germline, CDR1 is LNHDA and CDR2 SQIVND (reference sequence). The V end was cut by 4 bases, the J end by 3 bases, with 15 bases between. This CDR3 has 15 amino acids. The CDR3 DNA is TGTGCCAGTAGTACGCACAAAGGGGGGAAAGAGACCCAGTACTTC. It codes for CASSTHKGGKETQYF.

This clonotype was seen many times. The chain links TRBV20-1 to TRBJ1-2; possible D gene TRBD1, 5 bases. Germline V gene sequence: CDR1 DFQATT, CDR2 SNEGSKA (reference sequence). The CDR3 extends over 13 amino acids. Trimming pared 4 bases from V and 10 bases from J, leaving 19 bases between. CDR3 in amino acids: CSAIHSGQRDYTF. The CDR3 region has the DNA TGCAGTGCTATACATTCAGGACAAAGGGACTACACCTTC.

This clonotype was recorded many times. The chain has TRBV13 and TRBJ1-3, with D unresolved. The ends were cut back, 0 bases at V and 4 bases at J, with 19 bases in the middle. Germline V CDR1 and CDR2: PRHDT, FYEKMQ (reference sequence). The CDR3 sequence is 18 residues long. CDR3 bases: TGTGCCAGCAGCTTAGGCCGTAAGGGAACCGTCTCCGGAAACACCATATATTTT. Amino acid sequence: CASSLGRKGTVSGNTIYF.

This clonotype has at least ten counts. The CDR3 DNA reads TGTGCCAGCAGCCAGGGACAGTACGAGCAGTACTTC. Protein sequence: CASSQGQYEQYF. The genes are TRBV2 and TRBJ2-7; TRBD1 matches at 7 bases. Germline values: CDR1 SNHLY, CDR2 FYNNEI. The CDR3 sequence is 12 residues long. The ends lost 6 bases at V and 4 bases at J; junction bases unmatched: 3.

This clonotype was observed many times. The CDR3 spells CASSMGGRNIQYF. CDR3 coding DNA: TGTGCCAGTAGTATGGGCGGGCGGAACATTCAGTACTTC. The V call is TRBV19, the J call TRBJ2-4, with D possibly being TRBD2 (5 bases). Deletions cut 3 bases from V and 7 bases from J, with 10 bases between. CDR1 is LNHDA, CDR2 SQIVND, per germline (reference sequence). This CDR3 is 13 amino acids long. Based on the CDR3 plus reference TRBV19 and TRBJ2-4, the full variable domain is DGGITQSPKYLFRKEGQNVTLSCEQNLNHDAMYWYRQDPGQGLRLIYYSQIVNDFQKGDIAEGYSVSREKKESFPLTVTSAQKNPTAFYLCASSMGGRNIQYFGAGTRLSVL.

The J gene is TRBJ1-1, the V gene TRBV30; D unresolved. Trimming took off 4 bases at V and 6 bases at J, with 9 bases between the two ends. Germline-derived CDR1 and CDR2 are GTSNPN and SVGIG (reference sequence). The length of the CDR3 is 11 residues. The CDR3 loop is CAWILWAEAFF. The CDR3 DNA reads TGTGCCTGGATCTTATGGGCTGAAGCTTTCTTT.